These 30 T cell receptor beta chains share one sample of origin, sequenced in a study of blood T cell repertoires in COVID-19. Using immunoSEQ multiplex PCR, the repertoire was profiled, and TCRdb retains in-frame clones only, with some absent. The data contain approximately 85,000 clones, 81% of them singletons. Sequencing was done on a sample of peripheral blood. The receptor source for this set is a human donor in a cohort sampled during active COVID-19.

The rearrangement uses TRBV5-1 and TRBJ2-7; 11 bases match TRBD2. V gave up 4 bases and J gave up 4 bases; unmatched junction bases: 4. Germline V gene lookup returns CDR1 SGHRS and CDR2 YFSETQ. The length of the CDR3 is 14 residues. CDR3 DNA: TGCGCCAGCAGCAGTACTAGCGGGGGTTACGAGCAGTACTTC. Translated: CASSSTSGGYEQYF. The full variable domain, rest sourced from reference TRBV5-1 and TRBJ2-7, is KAGVTQTPRYLIKTRGQQVTLSCSPISGHRSVSWYQQTPGQGLQFLFEYFSETQRNKGNFPGRFSGRQFSNSRSEMNVSTLELGDSALYLCASSSTSGGYEQYFGPGTRLTVT.

This rearrangement joins TRBV27 to TRBJ1-4, with D possibly being TRBD1 (6 bases). Trimming took off 4 bases at V and 1 base at J, with 10 bases between the two ends. The CDR3 spans 15 residues. Germline CDR1 MNHEY, CDR2 SMNVEV (reference sequence). Here the CDR3 reads CASSSLQGTNEKLFF. The CDR3 DNA sequence: TGTGCCAGCAGTTCCCTACAGGGAACTAATGAAAAACTGTTTTTT.

The DNA of the CDR3 is TGTGCCAGCAGCCAAGGGACTAGCGGGGGGGCAGATACGCAGTATTTT. Translation: CASSQGTSGGADTQYF. The chain has TRBV4-2 and TRBJ2-3, with TRBD2 matching 15 bases. The length of the CDR3 is 16 residues. The V segment lost 1 base and the J segment 4 bases; nucleotides outside the gene matches: 0. Germline V lookup: CDR1 LGHNA, CDR2 YNFKEQ.

CDR3 DNA sequence: TGTGCCAGCTCATCGACAGGGGAGACGAATGGCTACACCTTC. It codes for CASSSTGETNGYTF. This rearrangement joins TRBV18 to TRBJ1-2, with TRBD1 identical over 8 bases. The CDR3 loop spans 14 amino acids. V lost 5 bases to trimming and J lost 6 bases; unmatched junction nucleotides: 8. The germline gives CDR1 KGHSH, CDR2 LQKENI.

The DNA of the CDR3 is TGTGCCAGCAGTTACGGACAGGGGGACACTGAAGCTTTCTTT. Translation: CASSYGQGDTEAFF. The V call is TRBV6-5, the J call TRBJ1-1, with 10 bases fitting TRBD1. Germline CDR1 MNHEY, CDR2 SVGAGI. This CDR3 spans 14 amino acids. J lost 3 bases, V lost 2 bases, and 0 bases had no gene match.

This chain uses TRBV28 with TRBJ1-2; weak D call: TRBD1 (5 bases). V shed 3 bases and J shed 4 bases, with 12 bases lying between them. The CDR3 extends over 14 amino acids. Germline CDR1 and CDR2: MDHEN and SYDVKM. The CDR3 loop reads CASSFGGSGYGYTF. The CDR3 DNA reads TGTGCCAGCAGTTTCGGGGGGAGTGGCTATGGCTACACCTTC.

This clone was seen more than once but under ten times. The chain carries TRBV30 and TRBJ2-7, with TRBD1 identical over 8 bases. Germline V gives CDR1 GTSNPN, CDR2 SVGIG (reference sequence). V dropped 7 bases and J dropped 3; count of bases not matched to a gene: 11. The CDR3 length is 14 residues. CDR3: CALETRTGNYEQYF. The CDR3 region has the DNA TGTGCCTTGGAGACCCGGACAGGGAACTACGAGCAGTACTTC.

Only a few counts were recorded for this clone. The chain uses TRBV6-2 or TRBV6-3 and TRBJ2-3; D gene uncertain. Trimming pared 4 bases from V and 0 bases from J, leaving 11 bases between. The CDR3 is 15 residues long. Germline V gene sequence: CDR1 MNHEY, CDR2 SVGEGT. CDR3: CASSWAGPSTDTQYF. DNA of the CDR3: TGTGCCAGCAGTTGGGCAGGCCCTAGCACAGATACGCAGTATTTT.

The chain uses TRBV5-6 and TRBJ2-2; 8 nucleotides line up with TRBD2. J gave up 6 bases and V 4 bases, and 11 bases lay outside the gene matches. The germline CDR1 and CDR2 sequences are SGHDT and YYEEEE. This CDR3 region has 16 residues. For the CDR3, the DNA is TGTGCCAGCAGCCGGCGGGGGGCAGCCATGGCCGGGGAGCTGTTTTTT. It is translated as CASSRRGAAMAGELFF.

This clone appeared a single time. The chain joins TRBV6-5 to TRBJ1-1; 10 bases are shared with TRBD1. The germline V gene has CDR1 MNHEY and CDR2 SVGAGI. The CDR3 has 15 residues. J gave up 4 bases and V 7 bases, and 9 bases lay outside the gene matches. The DNA for the CDR3 is TGTGCCAGCAATAGACAGGGGGCGCGGGGCACTGAAGCTTTCTTT. It translates to CASNRQGARGTEAFF.

The V and J genes are TRBV9 and TRBJ1-2; 7 nucleotides align to TRBD1. Germline CDR1 reads SGDLS; CDR2 reads YYNGEE. The CDR3 is 14 residues long. With 6 bases clipped from V and 5 bases from J, the junction kept 10 bases outside the gene matches. The CDR3 reads CASTPGQNYYGYTF. CDR3 bases: TGTGCCAGCACCCCGGGACAGAACTATTATGGCTACACCTTC.

Remarks on this clone: Germline and junction disagree at one end, which may indicate a read error. The chain uses TRBV7-8 and TRBJ2-5, with 10 bases lining up with TRBD2. CDR1 is SGHVS, CDR2 FQNEAQ, per germline. There are 16 residues in the CDR3. CDR3: CASSLALAGAQGTQYF. CDR3 DNA sequence: TGTGCCAGCAGCTTGGCCCTAGCGGGGGCCCAAGGGACCCAGTACTTC.

Only a few counts were recorded for this clone. The chain uses TRBV18 and TRBJ2-5, with TRBD2 matching 8 bases. J gave up 2 bases and V 2 bases, and 13 bases lay outside the gene matches. Per the germline V gene, CDR1 is KGHSH and CDR2 is LQKENI. This CDR3 has 18 residues. CDR3 sequence: CASSPAFSSGVLQETQYF. CDR3 DNA sequence: TGTGCCAGCTCACCAGCATTTAGTAGCGGGGTGTTACAAGAGACCCAGTACTTC.

The chain combines TRBV4-1 with TRBJ1-2; 9 bases agree with TRBD1. There are 14 residues in the CDR3. In germline, CDR1 is MGHRA, CDR2 YSYEKL. Trimming at V came to 3 bases and at J to 6 bases, leaving 5 bases not matched to a gene. CDR3 DNA: TGCGCCAGCAGCCATGGACAGGGGAGGGATGGCTACACCTTC. Its translation: CASSHGQGRDGYTF.

The genes are TRBV4-1 and TRBJ2-2; no firm D call. Germline CDR1 and CDR2: MGHRA and YSYEKL. The CDR3 covers 12 residues. The germline V and J ends were trimmed by 8 bases and 8 bases, with 12 bases remaining between them. The CDR3 DNA reads as TGCGCCAGCGCTGAACAATGGGGGGAGCTGTTTTTT. Amino acid sequence: CASAEQWGELFF.

Notes on this clone: A read error may produce the germline difference seen at one junction end. This sample also contains other DNA sequences that code for the same CDR3. This chain connects TRBV2 to TRBJ1-6; no firm D call. Germline V gene lookup returns CDR1 SNHLY and CDR2 FYNNEI. This CDR3 has 14 residues. The CDR3 loop reads CASRASSYNSPLHF. For the CDR3, the DNA is TGTGCTAGCAGAGCGAGCTCCTATAATTCACCCCTCCACTTT.

The chain links TRBV18 to TRBJ1-4; D gene ambiguous. Trimming pared 3 bases from V and 8 bases from J, leaving 16 bases between. The CDR3 is 15 residues long. Germline CDR1 reads KGHSH; CDR2 reads LQKENI. The CDR3 sequence is CASSPRRSGGEKLFF. The CDR3 DNA is TGTGCCAGCTCACCCCGCCGATCCGGAGGGGAAAAACTGTTTTTT.

As regards this clone: Other nucleotide sequences in the sample specify the same CDR3. CDR3 sequence: CASSPGTGDYEQYF. DNA for the CDR3: TGCGCCAGCAGCCCCGGGACAGGAGACTACGAGCAGTACTTC. The chain uses TRBV5-1 and TRBJ2-7; 8 bases align to TRBD1. This CDR3 has 14 amino acids. The germline gives CDR1 SGHRS, CDR2 YFSETQ. V trimming: 4 bases; J trimming: 3 bases; junction bases outside the gene matches: 6.

The chain carries TRBV19 and TRBJ2-2; 10 nucleotides line up with TRBD2. The CDR3 consists of 15 residues. Trimming cost V 4 bases and J 4 bases; bases outside gene matches: 3. From germline, CDR1 is LNHDA and CDR2 SQIVND (reference sequence). CDR3 nucleotide sequence: TGTGCCAGTAGTAAAATAGCGGGGGGCACCGGGGAGCTGTTTTTT. It specifies CASSKIAGGTGELFF.

This chain connects TRBV7-9 to TRBJ2-7, with unresolved D. This CDR3 contains 11 residues. V lost 4 bases and J lost 3, with 4 bases in between. Germline V gene data show CDR1 as SEHNR and CDR2 as FQNEAQ (reference sequence). CDR3 sequence reads: CASSSYYEQYF. The CDR3 DNA follows: TGTGCCAGCAGCTCCTACTACGAGCAGTACTTC.

This rearrangement joins TRBV25-1 to TRBJ2-2; TRBD1 aligns across 9 bases. This CDR3 has 16 amino acids. CDR1 MGHDK and CDR2 SYGVNS come from the germline V gene. Trimming took 5 bases from V and 1 from J; bases not matched to a gene: 5. In DNA, the CDR3 is TGTGCCAGCAGTCCCACAGGGGGCTTGAACACCGGGGAGCTGTTTTTT. Amino acids: CASSPTGGLNTGELFF.

This clone occurred once. J is TRBJ1-6 and V is TRBV21-1; the D call in the table, TRBD1, was not verified against the DNA. TRBV21-1 constitutes a pseudogene. The CDR3 runs to 14 residues. CDR3 amino acids: CASSNLTENSPLHF. The CDR3 DNA reads TGTGCCAGCAGCAACTTAACAGAAAATTCACCCCTCCACTTT.

The rearrangement uses TRBV27 and TRBJ2-7, with a tentative D call TRBD1 (6 bases). CDR1 is MNHEY and CDR2 is SMNVEV in the germline V gene (reference sequence). The CDR3 spans 13 residues. V lost 4 bases and J 4 bases, leaving 11 bases between the germline ends. For the CDR3, the DNA is TGTGCCAGCAGTTCCAGGGGTTATTACGAGCAGTACTTC. Protein product: CASSSRGYYEQYF.

The V gene is TRBV7-2, the J gene TRBJ1-4, with 9 bases identical to TRBD1. V shed 1 base, J shed 8 bases, and the junction held 5 bases outside the gene matches. Per germline, CDR1 SGHTA and CDR2 FQGNSA. The CDR3 covers 15 residues. This chain's CDR3 is CASSLDTGGEEKLFF. The CDR3, as DNA: TGTGCCAGCAGCTTAGATACAGGGGGCGAGGAAAAACTGTTTTTT.

The chain has TRBV7-8 and TRBJ1-1; no clear D gene. The V and J ends lost 5 bases and 12 bases respectively, with 19 bases between them. The CDR3 runs to 13 residues. CDR1 and CDR2 (germline): SGHVS, FQNEAQ. CDR3 sequence reads: CASSDHGLPGTFF. For the CDR3, the DNA is TGTGCCAGCAGCGACCACGGACTTCCCGGAACTTTCTTT.

CDR3 region: CASRDRGNTGELFF. The CDR3 coding sequence is TGTGCCAGTAGAGACAGGGGGAACACCGGGGAGCTGTTTTTT. V is TRBV19 and J is TRBJ2-2; 8 bases agree with TRBD1. CDR1 is LNHDA and CDR2 is SQIVND in the germline V gene (reference sequence). CDR3 size: 14 residues. With 6 bases clipped from V and 1 base from J, the junction kept 1 base outside the gene matches.

This clone was seen just once. This chain connects TRBV5-4 to TRBJ2-5; the D gene is possibly TRBD1 (6 bases). Germline lookup yields CDR1 SGHNT and CDR2 YYREEE (reference sequence). There are 14 residues in the CDR3. V dropped 3 bases and J dropped 1 base, with 10 bases sitting between them. CDR3 in amino acids: CASSSGQLQETQYF. The CDR3 bases are TGTGCCAGCAGCTCCGGACAGCTCCAAGAGACCCAGTACTTC.

This clone showed up just once. The chain is built from TRBV30 and TRBJ2-3; TRBD1 aligns across 9 bases. This CDR3 is 14 amino acids long. V was pared by 1 base and J by 3 bases, with 2 bases of the junction left unmatched. Germline V CDR1 and CDR2: GTSNPN, SVGIG (reference sequence). The CDR3 is CAWSEGTGTDTQYF. CDR3 DNA sequence: TGTGCCTGGAGTGAGGGGACAGGGACAGATACGCAGTATTTT.

J is TRBJ2-3 and V is TRBV6-2 or TRBV6-3, with D possibly matching TRBD2 (5 bases). Germline loops: CDR1 MNHEY, CDR2 SVGEGT. Trimming took off 0 bases at V and 2 bases at J, with 15 bases between the two ends. This CDR3 comprises 17 residues. CDR3 nucleotides: TGTGCCAGCAGTTACTCTCCCATGACTACTCCCACAGATACGCAGTATTTT. This codes for CASSYSPMTTPTDTQYF.

The chain uses TRBV18 and TRBJ1-1, with D possibly TRBD1 on 5 matching bases. Trimming removed 8 bases from V and 0 bases from J, with 10 bases in between. CDR3 size: 13 residues. Germline-derived CDR1 and CDR2 are KGHSH and LQKENI. As DNA, the CDR3 is TGTGCCAGCGCGACAGATATGAACACTGAAGCTTTCTTT. It is translated as CASATDMNTEAFF.